The subject of this entry is one T cell receptor beta chain. The data stem from a study of immune evolution from preneoplasia to lung adenocarcinoma. For the study at large: HLA loss of heterozygosity: over 5.5% AIS, about 15% MIA, around 35% ADC, none AAH.

Using immunoSEQ multiplex PCR, the repertoire was profiled, and TCRdb retains in-frame clones only, with some absent. The table has roughly 40,000 clones, under 85% seen once. Germline V gene sequence: CDR1 SGDLS, CDR2 YYNGEE. The CDR3 sequence is 13 residues long. Trimming left V 0 bases short and J 1 base short, with 2 bases between. V is TRBV9 and J is TRBJ2-1; D is unclear. The sequencing sample was made of FFPE invasive lung adenocarcinoma tissue. The sequence was obtained from a person in their 60s with lung adenocarcinoma. In DNA, the CDR3 is TGTGCCAGCAGCGTAGCTTCCTACAATGAGCAGTTCTTC. This encodes CASSVASYNEQFF.